The 5 T cell receptor beta chains below all came from one sample that was sequenced in a study of T cells in Graves' hyperthyroidism and ophthalmopathy. What was amplified from RNA transcripts were TCR beta CDR3 regions. Initially, a first-round RT-PCR of the TCR CDR3 employed the HTBI primer set. TCRdb re-analysed the multiplex PCR reads in MiXCR, keeping a single row per CDR3 protein. Among 550,000 to 600,000 distinct CDR3 sequences, over 12% were seen once, and the ten largest hold around 7%. The sequenced sample consisted of blood. The receptors stem from a woman between 18 and 29 years old with Graves' ophthalmopathy.

This clonotype was seen only a few times. The rearrangement links TRBV4-1 to TRBJ2-5; 10 nucleotides agree with TRBD2. V was clipped by 4 bases and J by 5 bases; unmatched bases: 19. Germline V gene data show CDR1 as MGHRA and CDR2 as YSYEKL. The CDR3 contains 19 residues. The CDR3 protein is CASSRQLRLAGEVYETQYF. CDR3 nucleotide sequence: TGCGCCAGCAGCCGCCAACTCCGTCTAGCGGGAGAGGTTTACGAGACCCAGTACTTC.

This clonotype showed up many times. This chain joins TRBV20-1 and TRBJ2-2; D may be TRBD1 (5 bases). Germline V gene lookup returns CDR1 DFQATT and CDR2 SNEGSKA (reference sequence). V lost 7 bases and J lost 1, with 7 bases in between. The CDR3 runs to 12 residues. The DNA of the CDR3 is TGCAGTGTTGGACAGAACACCGGGGAGCTGTTTTTT. Residues: CSVGQNTGELFF.

The chain recombines TRBV28 with TRBJ1-4, with no clear D. Trimming cost V 8 bases and J 7 bases, with 14 bases left between them. Germline-derived CDR1 and CDR2 are MDHEN and SYDVKM. The length of the CDR3 is 13 residues. CDR3 protein: CASLNGISEKLFF. The CDR3 DNA follows: TGTGCCAGCCTCAACGGGATTAGTGAAAAACTGTTTTTT.

The table lists this clonotype with many counts. The CDR3 is CATSAMGVQYF. The CDR3 coding sequence is TGTGCCACCAGTGCCATGGGGGTCCAGTACTTC. The chain employs TRBV24-1 and TRBJ2-5; D could derive from TRBD1 or TRBD2 (5 bases each). The CDR3 contains 11 residues. Trimming cost V 5 bases and J 10 bases, with 10 bases left between them. In germline, CDR1 is KGHDR, CDR2 SFDVKD.

This chain joins TRBV29-1 and TRBJ2-4; D is ambiguous. This CDR3 contains 14 residues. The germline CDR1 and CDR2 sequences are SQVTM and ANQGSEA. Trimming shortened V by 7 bases and J by 0 bases, and 13 bases separated the two germline ends. The chain's CDR3 is CSASTDLAKNIQYF. CDR3 DNA sequence: TGCAGCGCTTCGACCGACCTAGCCAAAAACATTCAGTACTTC.